This entry lists 15 T cell receptor beta chains sequenced from one sample in a study of shared clonotypes between healthy human individuals. Measured with immunoSEQ multiplex PCR; TCRdb has only the in-frame clones, and not every one. The sample records some 2,500,000 clones, 90% to 95% being singletons. Sequencing was done on a sample of naive CD4+ T cells from PBMCs. Subset defined: CD45RA+ positively selected. The receptors come from a man between 18 and 29 years old in good health. Some clones in this sample may be carry-over from other donors' samples.

This chain joins TRBV9 and TRBJ2-1; D uncertain. Trimming left V 0 bases short and J 10 bases short, with 11 bases between. The CDR3 runs to 13 residues. From germline, CDR1 is SGDLS and CDR2 YYNGEE. In nucleotides, the CDR3 is TGTGCCAGCAGCGTAGCTCTAGGGAACGAGCAGTTCTTC. It yields the protein CASSVALGNEQFF.

A note on this clone: Other DNA sequences from this sample encode an identical CDR3 as well. This chain links TRBV7-3 with TRBJ2-3; 7 nucleotides agree with TRBD2. CDR3 length: 15 residues. From germline, CDR1 is SGHTA and CDR2 FQGTGA. The ends lost 3 bases at V and 1 base at J; junction bases unmatched: 4. CDR3 coding DNA: TGTGCCAGCAGCTTTGGGCTAGCGGGCACAGATACGCAGTATTTT. Amino acid sequence: CASSFGLAGTDTQYF. The whole variable domain, filled in from reference TRBV7-3 and TRBJ2-3, reads GAGVSQTPSNKVTEKGKYVELRCDPISGHTALYWYRQSLGQGPEFLIYFQGTGAADDSGLPNDRFFAVRPEGSVSTLKIQRTERGDSAVYLCASSFGLAGTDTQYFGPGTRLTVL.

This clone appeared once. V is TRBV5-6 and J is TRBJ1-5, with a weak D call TRBD1 (6 bases). V was cut by 0 bases and J by 3 bases, with 7 bases left in between. This CDR3 spans 14 amino acids. Germline-derived CDR1 and CDR2 are SGHDT and YYEEEE. The DNA of the CDR3 is TGTGCCAGCAGCTTGGGGACAGACAATCAGCCCCAGCATTTT. It yields the protein CASSLGTDNQPQHF. Full variable domain (rest looked up from reference TRBV5-6 and TRBJ1-5): DAGVTQSPTHLIKTRGQQVTLRCSPKSGHDTVSWYQQALGQGPQFIFQYYEEEERQRGNFPDRFSGHQFPNYSSELNVNALLLGDSALYLCASSLGTDNQPQHFGDGTRLSIL.

The chain joins TRBV12-5 to TRBJ1-3; 7 bases line up with TRBD1. The V segment lost 1 base and the J segment 2 bases; nucleotides outside the gene matches: 2. Germline CDR1 is LGHNT and CDR2 is FRNRAP. The CDR3 has 15 amino acids. CDR3 sequence: CASGLGGTAGNTIYF. The CDR3 DNA sequence: TGTGCTAGTGGTTTGGGGGGGACAGCTGGAAACACCATATATTTT.

This clone was seen a single time. This sequence joins TRBV9 and TRBJ1-3; possibly TRBD1 for D (5 bases). The CDR3 covers 17 residues. The V end was cut by 2 bases, the J end by 0 bases, with 15 bases between. The germline gives CDR1 SGDLS, CDR2 YYNGEE. The CDR3 protein is CASSVLGRLSSGNTIYF. The CDR3 nucleotides are TGTGCCAGCAGCGTCCTGGGACGCCTCAGCTCTGGAAACACCATATATTTT.

V is TRBV11-2 and J is TRBJ2-7; no definite D call. The CDR3 contains 18 residues. Germline V CDR1 and CDR2: SGHAT, FQNNGV. Trimming stripped 0 bases from V and 0 bases from J, with 18 bases between. The CDR3 loop reads CASSLDYRLPPSSYEQYF. The CDR3 DNA reads TGTGCCAGCAGCTTAGATTATAGGCTACCACCTAGCTCCTACGAGCAGTACTTC.

As for this clone: Other nucleotide sequences in the sample specify the same CDR3. CDR3 nucleotide sequence: TGTGCCAGCTCCACAGGGCGAGGCTACACCTTC. It yields the protein CASSTGRGYTF. V gene TRBV6-5 combines with J gene TRBJ1-2, with D possibly TRBD1 on 6 matching bases. The ends were cut back, 8 bases at V and 8 bases at J, with 12 bases in the middle. Germline V gene lookup returns CDR1 MNHEY and CDR2 SVGAGI. The CDR3 length is 11 residues.

The chain links TRBV14 to TRBJ2-5; D gene uncertain. With 0 bases removed from V and 1 base from J, the gap between germline ends came to 12 bases. Germline CDR1 SGHDN, CDR2 FVKESK. The length of the CDR3 is 16 residues. CDR3 sequence reads: CASSQDSGTRQETQYF. The CDR3 nucleotides are TGTGCCAGCAGCCAAGATTCCGGCACACGCCAAGAGACCCAGTACTTC. The whole variable domain, filled in from reference TRBV14 and TRBJ2-5, reads EAGVTQFPSHSVIEKGQTVTLRCDPISGHDNLYWYRRVMGKEIKFLLHFVKESKQDESGMPNNRFLAERTGGTYSTLKVQPAELEDSGVYFCASSQDSGTRQETQYFGPGTRLLVL.

This clone was seen once. The V and J genes are TRBV9 and TRBJ1-5; the match to TRBD1 covers 8 bases. The CDR3 is 15 amino acids. Germline V gene lookup returns CDR1 SGDLS and CDR2 YYNGEE. The J segment lost 2 bases and the V segment lost 4 bases, leaving 5 bases of the junction unmatched. The CDR3 DNA is TGTGCCAGCAGCCCAGGGGGCGAGGGCAATCAGCCCCAGCATTTT. It specifies CASSPGGEGNQPQHF.

V and J are TRBV28 and TRBJ2-7, with D unresolved. There are 15 residues in the CDR3. Germline CDR1 MDHEN, CDR2 SYDVKM. Trimming cost V 3 bases and J 0 bases, with 12 bases left between them. CDR3 region: CASSLSRKSSYEQYF. DNA for the CDR3: TGTGCCAGCAGTTTGTCCCGGAAAAGCTCCTACGAGCAGTACTTC. The variable domain in full, with the rest retrieved from reference TRBV28 and TRBJ2-7, is DVKVTQSSRYLVKRTGEKVFLECVQDMDHENMFWYRQDPGLGLRLIYFSYDVKMKEKGDIPEGYSVSREKKERFSLILESASTNQTSMYLCASSLSRKSSYEQYFGPGTRLTVT.

The DNA of the CDR3 is TGTGCCAGCACCACCCGGGGGCATGGCACCGGGGAGCTGTTTTTT. Protein product: CASTTRGHGTGELFF. This chain joins TRBV27 and TRBJ2-2, with D tentatively TRBD1 or TRBD2 (6 bases each). CDR1 MNHEY and CDR2 SMNVEV come from the germline V gene (reference sequence). Trimming took 7 bases from V and 4 from J, leaving 16 bases between them. The CDR3 contains 15 residues.

This chain joins TRBV18 and TRBJ1-4, with D perhaps TRBD1 (6 bases). This CDR3 comprises 14 residues. V was trimmed by 3 bases and J by 8 bases, leaving 13 bases between them. Germline V gene data show CDR1 as KGHSH and CDR2 as LQKENI. The DNA of the CDR3 is TGTGCCAGCTCACCTGGACAGACCATCGAAAAACTGTTTTTT. It encodes CASSPGQTIEKLFF.

This clone has a single count. The gene calls are TRBV30 and TRBJ1-2, with D tentatively TRBD1 (5 bases). The germline V gene has CDR1 GTSNPN and CDR2 SVGIG (reference sequence). The V gene lost 1 base and the J gene lost 7 bases, with 13 bases spanning the gap. The CDR3 runs to 13 residues. CDR3 nucleotides: TGTGCCTGGAGTGGCGCGGGGCTCGGTGGCTACACCTTC. This encodes CAWSGAGLGGYTF.

The chain joins TRBV6-5 to TRBJ2-1; D is perhaps TRBD2 (5 bases). Between the trimmed V and J ends, which lost 6 bases and 7 bases, there was a span of 19 bases. This CDR3 comprises 15 residues. From germline, CDR1 is MNHEY and CDR2 SVGAGI. CDR3 in amino acids: CASSEWENVVNEQFF. As DNA, the CDR3 is TGTGCCAGCAGCGAATGGGAGAACGTAGTAAATGAGCAGTTCTTC.

The chain recombines TRBV28 with TRBJ2-7; D assignment may be TRBD1 or TRBD2 (6 bases each). V was trimmed by 5 bases and J by 3 bases, leaving 20 bases between them. CDR1 MDHEN and CDR2 SYDVKM come from the germline V gene. CDR3 length equals 16 residues. The chain's CDR3 is CASSPPIGGGIYEQYF. CDR3 coding DNA: TGTGCCAGCAGTCCCCCTATAGGGGGAGGTATCTACGAGCAGTACTTC.